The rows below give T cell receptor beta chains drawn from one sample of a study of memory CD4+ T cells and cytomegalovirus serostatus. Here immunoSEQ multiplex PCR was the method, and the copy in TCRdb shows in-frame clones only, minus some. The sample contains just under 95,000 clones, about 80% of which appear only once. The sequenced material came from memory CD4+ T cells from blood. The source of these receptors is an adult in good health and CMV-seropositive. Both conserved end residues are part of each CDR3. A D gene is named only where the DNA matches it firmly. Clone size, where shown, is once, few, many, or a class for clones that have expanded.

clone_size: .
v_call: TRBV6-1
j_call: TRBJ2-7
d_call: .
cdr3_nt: TGTGCCAGCAGTGAAGACCTATTGTCCTACGAGCAGTACTTC
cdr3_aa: CASSEDLLSYEQYF

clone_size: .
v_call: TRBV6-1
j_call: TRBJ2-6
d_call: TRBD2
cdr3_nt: TGTGCCAGCACTAGCGGGGTTCAGTGGGCCAACGTCCTGACTTTC
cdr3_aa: CASTSGVQWANVLTF

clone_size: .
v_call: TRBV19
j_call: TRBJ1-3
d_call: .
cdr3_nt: TGTGCCAGTAGCGCTGACATTGGCTCTGGAAACACCATATATTTT
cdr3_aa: CASSADIGSGNTIYF

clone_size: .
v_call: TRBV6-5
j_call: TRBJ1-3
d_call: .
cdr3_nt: TGTGCCAGCAGTCGGGACTTCTTAGGAAACACCATATATTTT
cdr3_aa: CASSRDFLGNTIYF

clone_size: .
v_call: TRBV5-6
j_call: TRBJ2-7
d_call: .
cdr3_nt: TGTGCCAGCAGCTTGTGGCAGAGCGAGCAGTACTTC
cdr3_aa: CASSLWQSEQYF

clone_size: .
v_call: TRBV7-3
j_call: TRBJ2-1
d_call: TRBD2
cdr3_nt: TGTGCCAGCAGCTTGACTAGCGGGGGATACAATGAGCAGTTCTTC
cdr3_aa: CASSLTSGGYNEQFF

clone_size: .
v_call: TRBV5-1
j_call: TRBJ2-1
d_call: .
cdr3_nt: TGCGCCAGCAGCTTGGCGGGCCGGGGGCTAGTCGATGAGCAGTTCTTC
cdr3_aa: CASSLAGRGLVDEQFF

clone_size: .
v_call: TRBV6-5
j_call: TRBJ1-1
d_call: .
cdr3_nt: TGTGCCAGCACCTCCCGGGATCTGGGGGAAGCTTTCTTT
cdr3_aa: CASTSRDLGEAFF

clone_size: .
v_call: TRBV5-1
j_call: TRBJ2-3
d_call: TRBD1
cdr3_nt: TGCGCCAGCAGCTCGGGACAGGGTACCCCTAGCACAGATACGCAGTATTTT
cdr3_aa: CASSSGQGTPSTDTQYF

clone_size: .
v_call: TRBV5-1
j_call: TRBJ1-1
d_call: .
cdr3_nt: TGCGCCAGCAGCCTGGGGGGAAACATGAACACTGAAGCTTTCTTT
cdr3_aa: CASSLGGNMNTEAFF

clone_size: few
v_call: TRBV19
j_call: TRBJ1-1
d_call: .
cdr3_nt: TGTGCCAGTAGGCGGACAGCGAACACTGAAGCTTTCTTT
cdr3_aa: CASRRTANTEAFF

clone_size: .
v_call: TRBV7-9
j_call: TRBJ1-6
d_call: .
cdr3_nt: TGTGCCAGCAGCGTCTCCTATAATTCACCCCTCCACTTT
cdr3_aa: CASSVSYNSPLHF

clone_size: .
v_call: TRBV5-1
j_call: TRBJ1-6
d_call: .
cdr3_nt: TGCGCCGACCGTAGCTGGGGACCGAAAAGAAGGTCCTATAATTCACCCCTCCACTTT
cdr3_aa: CADRSWGPKRRSYNSPLHF

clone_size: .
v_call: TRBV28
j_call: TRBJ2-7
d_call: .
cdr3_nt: TGTGCCAGCAGGGGAATATGGGAGCAGTACTTC
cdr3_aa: CASRGIWEQYF

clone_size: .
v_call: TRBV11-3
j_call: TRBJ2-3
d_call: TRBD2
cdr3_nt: TGTGCCAGCAGCTTAGATCGAGAGACTAGCGGGACAGATACGCAGTATTTT
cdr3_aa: CASSLDRETSGTDTQYF

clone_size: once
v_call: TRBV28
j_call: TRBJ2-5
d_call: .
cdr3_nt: TGTGCCAGCGGGAGGGGGGAGACCCAGTACTTC
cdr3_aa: CASGRGETQYF

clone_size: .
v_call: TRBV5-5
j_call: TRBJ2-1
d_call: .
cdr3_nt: TGTGCCAGCAGCTTGGCGCTATTCAATGAGCAGTTCTTC
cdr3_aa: CASSLALFNEQFF

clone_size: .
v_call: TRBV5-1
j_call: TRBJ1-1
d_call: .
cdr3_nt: TGCGCCAGCAGCTCTAATGCAGTCGGATCTGAAGCTTTCTTT
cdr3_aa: CASSSNAVGSEAFF

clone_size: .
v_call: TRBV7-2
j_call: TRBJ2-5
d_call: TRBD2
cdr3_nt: TGTGCCAGCAGTCGGACTAGCGGGACCTTGGGGGCAGAGACCCAGTACTTC
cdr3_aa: CASSRTSGTLGAETQYF

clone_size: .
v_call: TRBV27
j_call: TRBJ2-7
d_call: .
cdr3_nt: TGTGCCAGCCAACTCTACGGTTCTGGGACCGAGCAGTACTTC
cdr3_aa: CASQLYGSGTEQYF

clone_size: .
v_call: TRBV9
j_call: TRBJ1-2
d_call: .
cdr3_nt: TGTGCCAGCAGCGTAGGGCAGGGAGCTAACTATGGCTACACCTTC
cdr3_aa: CASSVGQGANYGYTF

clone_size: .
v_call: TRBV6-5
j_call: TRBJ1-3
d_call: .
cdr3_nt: TGTGCCAGCAGTTACCTACCAGGCGGCTTTGGAAACACCATATATTTT
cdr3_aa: CASSYLPGGFGNTIYF

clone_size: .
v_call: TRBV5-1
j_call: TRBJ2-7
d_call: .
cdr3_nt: TGCGCCAGCAGCTTGGAGGGGGGGGCCTTCGAGCAGTACTTC
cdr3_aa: CASSLEGGAFEQYF

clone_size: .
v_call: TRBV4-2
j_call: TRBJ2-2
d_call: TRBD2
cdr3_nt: TGTGCCAGCAGTCGGACTAGTTTGAACACCGGGGAGCCGTTTTTT
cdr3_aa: CASSRTSLNTGEPFF

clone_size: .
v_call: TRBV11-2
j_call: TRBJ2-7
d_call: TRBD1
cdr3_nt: TGTGCCAGCAACATTATGGGGACAGGCTCCTACGAGCAGTACTTC
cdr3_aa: CASNIMGTGSYEQYF

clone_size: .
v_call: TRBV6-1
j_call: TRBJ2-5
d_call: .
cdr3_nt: TGTGCCAGCAGTGAGCGACCCCCCCCTCTAGTAGGGTTAGAGACCCAGTACTTC
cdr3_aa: CASSERPPPLVGLETQYF

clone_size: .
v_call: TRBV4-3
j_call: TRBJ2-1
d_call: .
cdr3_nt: TGCGCCAGCAGCTGGACGGGGGCCAATACCTACAATGAGCAGTTCTTC
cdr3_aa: CASSWTGANTYNEQFF

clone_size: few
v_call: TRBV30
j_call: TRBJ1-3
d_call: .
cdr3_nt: TGTGCCTCGACCCAGGGGTCTGGAAACACCATATATTTT
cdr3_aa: CASTQGSGNTIYF

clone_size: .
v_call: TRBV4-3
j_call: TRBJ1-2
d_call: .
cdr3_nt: TGCGCCAGCAGCCAAGAGCGGGACAACTATGGCTACACCTTC
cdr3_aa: CASSQERDNYGYTF

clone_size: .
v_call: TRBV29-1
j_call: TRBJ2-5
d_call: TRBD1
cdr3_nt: TGCAGCGTGAGGACAGGCCCCCAAGAGACCCAGTACTTC
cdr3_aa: CSVRTGPQETQYF

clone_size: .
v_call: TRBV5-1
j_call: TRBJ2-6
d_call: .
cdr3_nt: TGCGCCAGCAGCTTCGACCTCTCTGGGGCCAACGTCCTGACTTTC
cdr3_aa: CASSFDLSGANVLTF

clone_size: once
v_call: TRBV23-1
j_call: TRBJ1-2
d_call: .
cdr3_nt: TGCGCCAGCAGTCACTCACAGGATCCCTATGGCTACACCTTC
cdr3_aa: CASSHSQDPYGYTF

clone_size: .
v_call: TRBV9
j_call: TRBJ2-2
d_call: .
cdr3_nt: TGTGCCAGCAGCGCATATTTTAATCGACTGACGCTGAACACCGGGGAGCTGTTTTTT
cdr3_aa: CASSAYFNRLTLNTGELFF

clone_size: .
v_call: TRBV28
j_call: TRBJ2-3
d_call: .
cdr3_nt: TGTGCCAGCAGTATCGGGGTCGCCACAGATACGCAGTATTTT
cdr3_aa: CASSIGVATDTQYF

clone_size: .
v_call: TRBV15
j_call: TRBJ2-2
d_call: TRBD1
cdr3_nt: TGTGCCACCTCCACAGGGGGCGGCACCGGGGAGCTGTTTTTT
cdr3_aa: CATSTGGGTGELFF

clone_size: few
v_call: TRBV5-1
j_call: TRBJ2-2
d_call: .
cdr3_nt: TGCGCCAGCAGCTCCACACTAGCAGCTACCGGGGAGCTGTTTTTT
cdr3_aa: CASSSTLAATGELFF

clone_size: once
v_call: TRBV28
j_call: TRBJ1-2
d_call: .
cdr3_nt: TGTGCCAGCAGTTTTAGAGACACCAAAAACTATGGCTACACCTTC
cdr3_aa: CASSFRDTKNYGYTF

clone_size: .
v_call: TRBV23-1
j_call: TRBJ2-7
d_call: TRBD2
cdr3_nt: TGCGCCAGCAGCCAAGGACTAGCGGGAGTCTACGAGCAGTACTTC
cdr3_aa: CASSQGLAGVYEQYF

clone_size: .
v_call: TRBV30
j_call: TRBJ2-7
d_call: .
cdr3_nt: TGTGCCTGGAGCGCCCAAGCATGGTACGAGCAGTACTTC
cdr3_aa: CAWSAQAWYEQYF

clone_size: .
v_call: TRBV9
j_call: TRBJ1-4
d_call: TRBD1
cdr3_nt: TGTGCCAGCAGCCCACCCGGGACAGGTGAAAAACTGTTTTTT
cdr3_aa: CASSPPGTGEKLFF